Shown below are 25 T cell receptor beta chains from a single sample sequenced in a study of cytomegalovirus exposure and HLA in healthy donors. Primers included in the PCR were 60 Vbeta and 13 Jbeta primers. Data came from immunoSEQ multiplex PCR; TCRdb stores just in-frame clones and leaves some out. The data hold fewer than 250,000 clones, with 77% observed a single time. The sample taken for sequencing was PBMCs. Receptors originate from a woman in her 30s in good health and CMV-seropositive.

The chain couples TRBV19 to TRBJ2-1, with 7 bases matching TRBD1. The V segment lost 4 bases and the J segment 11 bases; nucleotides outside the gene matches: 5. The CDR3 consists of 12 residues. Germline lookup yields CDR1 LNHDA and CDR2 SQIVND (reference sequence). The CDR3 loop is CASSSQQGQQFF. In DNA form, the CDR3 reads TGTGCCAGTAGTAGCCAACAGGGGCAGCAGTTCTTC.

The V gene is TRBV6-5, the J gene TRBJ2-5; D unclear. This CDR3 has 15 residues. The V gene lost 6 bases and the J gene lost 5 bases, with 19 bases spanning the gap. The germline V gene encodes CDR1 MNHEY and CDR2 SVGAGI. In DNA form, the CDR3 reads TGTGCCAGCAGGCCCCCCCGGTCAGTCGGGGAGACCCAGTACTTC. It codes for CASRPPRSVGETQYF.

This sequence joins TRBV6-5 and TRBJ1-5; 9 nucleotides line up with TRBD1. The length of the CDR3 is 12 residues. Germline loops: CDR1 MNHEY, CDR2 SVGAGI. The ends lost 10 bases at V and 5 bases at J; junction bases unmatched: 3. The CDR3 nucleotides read TGTGCCACCCGACAGGGGGATCAGCCCCAGCATTTT. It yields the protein CATRQGDQPQHF.

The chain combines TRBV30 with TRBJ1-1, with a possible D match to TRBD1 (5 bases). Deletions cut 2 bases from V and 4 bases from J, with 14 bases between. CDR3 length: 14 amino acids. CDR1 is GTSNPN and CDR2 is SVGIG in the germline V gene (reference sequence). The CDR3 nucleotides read TGTGCCTGGAGTCCCGACCGGGGGGGCACTGAAGCTTTCTTT. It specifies CAWSPDRGGTEAFF.

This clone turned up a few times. CDR3 residues: CASRDSGRAAYEQYF. The CDR3 DNA reads TGTGCCAGCAGGGATAGCGGGAGGGCCGCCTACGAGCAGTACTTC. The J gene is TRBJ2-7, the V gene TRBV6-6; 11 nucleotides agree with TRBD2. Germline V gene data show CDR1 as MNHNY and CDR2 as SVGAGI (reference sequence). This CDR3 spans 15 amino acids. V lost 6 bases, J lost 2 bases, and 6 bases stayed unmatched.

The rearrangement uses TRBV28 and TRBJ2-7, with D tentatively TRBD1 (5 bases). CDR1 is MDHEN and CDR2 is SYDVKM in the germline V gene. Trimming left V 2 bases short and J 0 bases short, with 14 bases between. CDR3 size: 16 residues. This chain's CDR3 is CASSLTYTGNSYEQYF. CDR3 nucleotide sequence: TGTGCCAGCAGTTTAACCTATACAGGCAACTCCTACGAGCAGTACTTC.

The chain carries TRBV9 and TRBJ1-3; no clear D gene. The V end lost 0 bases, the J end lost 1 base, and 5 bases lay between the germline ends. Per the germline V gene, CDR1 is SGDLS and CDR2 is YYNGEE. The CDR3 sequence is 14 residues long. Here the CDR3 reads CASSVAVSGNTIYF. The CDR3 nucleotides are TGTGCCAGCAGCGTAGCGGTTTCTGGAAACACCATATATTTT.

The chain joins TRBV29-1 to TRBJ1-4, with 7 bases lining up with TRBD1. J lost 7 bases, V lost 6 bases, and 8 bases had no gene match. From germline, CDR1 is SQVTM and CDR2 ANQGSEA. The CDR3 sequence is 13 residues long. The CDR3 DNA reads TGCAGCGTCACCGACAGGGAAGGTGAAAAACTGTTTTTT. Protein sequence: CSVTDREGEKLFF.

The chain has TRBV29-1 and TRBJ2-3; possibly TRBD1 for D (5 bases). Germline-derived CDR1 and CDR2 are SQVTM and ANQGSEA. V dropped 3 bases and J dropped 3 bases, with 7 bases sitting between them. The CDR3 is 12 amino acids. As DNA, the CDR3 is TGCAGCGTTGAGGCAGGGACAGATACGCAGTATTTT. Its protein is CSVEAGTDTQYF.

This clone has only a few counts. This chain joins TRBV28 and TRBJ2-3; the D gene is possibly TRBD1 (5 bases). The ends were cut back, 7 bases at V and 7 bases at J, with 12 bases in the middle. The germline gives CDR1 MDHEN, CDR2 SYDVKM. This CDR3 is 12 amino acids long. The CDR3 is CASKDRLYTQYF. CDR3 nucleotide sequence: TGTGCCAGCAAAGACAGACTTTATACGCAGTATTTT.

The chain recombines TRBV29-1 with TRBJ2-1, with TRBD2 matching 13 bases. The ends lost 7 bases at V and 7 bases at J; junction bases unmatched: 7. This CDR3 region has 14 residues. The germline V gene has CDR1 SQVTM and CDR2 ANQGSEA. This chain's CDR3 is CSALGLAGVNEQFF. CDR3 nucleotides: TGCAGCGCCCTCGGACTAGCGGGAGTGAATGAGCAGTTCTTC.

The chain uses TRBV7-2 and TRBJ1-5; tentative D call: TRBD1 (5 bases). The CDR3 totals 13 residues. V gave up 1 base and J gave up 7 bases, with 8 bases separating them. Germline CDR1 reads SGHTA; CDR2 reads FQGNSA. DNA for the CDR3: TGTGCCAGCAGCTTAGGGGGCGAACAGCCCCAGCATTTT. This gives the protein CASSLGGEQPQHF.

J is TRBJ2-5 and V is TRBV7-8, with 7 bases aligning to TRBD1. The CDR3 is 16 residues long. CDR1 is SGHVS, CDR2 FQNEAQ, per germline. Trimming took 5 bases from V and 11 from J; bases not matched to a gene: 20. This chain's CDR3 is CASSTRRAGGLGEQYF. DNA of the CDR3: TGTGCCAGCAGCACCCGTCGGGCAGGGGGTCTGGGGGAGCAGTACTTC.

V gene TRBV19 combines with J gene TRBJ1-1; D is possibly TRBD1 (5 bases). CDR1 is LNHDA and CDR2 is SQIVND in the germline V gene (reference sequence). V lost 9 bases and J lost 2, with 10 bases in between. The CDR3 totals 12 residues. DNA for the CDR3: TGTGCCAGCCGGGACTTCAACACTGAAGCTTTCTTT. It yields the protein CASRDFNTEAFF. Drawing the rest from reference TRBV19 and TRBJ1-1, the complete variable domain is DGGITQSPKYLFRKEGQNVTLSCEQNLNHDAMYWYRQDPGQGLRLIYYSQIVNDFQKGDIAEGYSVSREKKESFPLTVTSAQKNPTAFYLCASRDFNTEAFFGQGTRLTVV.

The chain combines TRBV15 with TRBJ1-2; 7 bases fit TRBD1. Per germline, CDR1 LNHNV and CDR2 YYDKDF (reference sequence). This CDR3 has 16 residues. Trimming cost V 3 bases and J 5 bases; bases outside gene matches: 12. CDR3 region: CATSRVYQTGSYGYTF. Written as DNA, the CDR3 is TGTGCCACCAGCAGGGTCTACCAGACAGGGTCGTATGGCTACACCTTC. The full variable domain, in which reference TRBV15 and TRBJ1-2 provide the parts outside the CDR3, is DAMVIQNPRYQVTQFGKPVTLSCSQTLNHNVMYWYQQKSSQAPKLLFHYYDKDFNNEADTPDNFQSRRPNTSFCFLDIRSPGLGDTAMYLCATSRVYQTGSYGYTFGSGTRLTVV.

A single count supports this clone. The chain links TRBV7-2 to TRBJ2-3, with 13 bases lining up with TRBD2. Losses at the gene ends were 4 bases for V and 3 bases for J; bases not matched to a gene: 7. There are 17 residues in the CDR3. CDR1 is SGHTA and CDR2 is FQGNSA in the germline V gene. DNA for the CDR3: TGTGCCAGCAGCTCCTCTACACTAGCGGGGGGGACAGATACGCAGTATTTT. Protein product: CASSSSTLAGGTDTQYF.

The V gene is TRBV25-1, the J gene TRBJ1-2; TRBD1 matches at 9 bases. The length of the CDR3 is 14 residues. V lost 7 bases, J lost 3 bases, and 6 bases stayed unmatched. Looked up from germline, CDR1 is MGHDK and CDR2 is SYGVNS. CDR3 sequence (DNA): TGTGCCAGCACCCGGACAGGGGTGGACTATGGCTACACCTTC. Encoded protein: CASTRTGVDYGYTF.

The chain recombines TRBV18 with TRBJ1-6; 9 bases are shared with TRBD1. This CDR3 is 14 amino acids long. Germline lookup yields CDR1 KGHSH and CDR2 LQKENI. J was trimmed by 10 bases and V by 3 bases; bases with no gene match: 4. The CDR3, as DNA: TGTGCCAGCTCACCGACAGGGGGTCGGTCACCCCTCCACTTT. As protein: CASSPTGGRSPLHF. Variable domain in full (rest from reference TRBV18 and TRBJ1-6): NAGVMQNPRHLVRRRGQEARLRCSPMKGHSHVYWYRQLPEEGLKFMVYLQKENIIDESGMPKERFSAEFPKEGPSILRIQQVVRGDSAAYFCASSPTGGRSPLHFGNGTRLTVT.

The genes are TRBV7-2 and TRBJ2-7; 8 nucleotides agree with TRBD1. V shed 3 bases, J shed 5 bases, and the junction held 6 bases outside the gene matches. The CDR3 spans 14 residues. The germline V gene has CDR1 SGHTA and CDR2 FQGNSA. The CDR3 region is CASSFGQGRNEQYF. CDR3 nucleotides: TGTGCCAGCAGCTTTGGACAGGGACGGAACGAGCAGTACTTC.

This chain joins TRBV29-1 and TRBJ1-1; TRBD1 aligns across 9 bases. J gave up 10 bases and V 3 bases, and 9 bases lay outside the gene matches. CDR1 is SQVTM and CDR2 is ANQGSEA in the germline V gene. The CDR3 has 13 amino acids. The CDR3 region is CSVEGGTGRRAFF. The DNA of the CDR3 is TGCAGCGTTGAGGGGGGGACAGGGCGTAGAGCTTTCTTT. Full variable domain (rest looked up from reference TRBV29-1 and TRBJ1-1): SAVISQKPSRDICQRGTSLTIQCQVDSQVTMMFWYRQQPGQSLTLIATANQGSEATYESGFVIDKFPISRPNLTFSTLTVSNMSPEDSSIYLCSVEGGTGRRAFFGQGTRLTVV.

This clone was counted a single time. In DNA form, the CDR3 reads TGTGCCAGCAGCTCACAGACAGGTTTAAACTATGGCTACACCTTC. Translation: CASSSQTGLNYGYTF. The chain recombines TRBV9 with TRBJ1-2; possibly TRBD1 for D (6 bases). Germline V gives CDR1 SGDLS, CDR2 YYNGEE. There are 15 residues in the CDR3. V lost 4 bases and J lost 2, with 15 bases in between.

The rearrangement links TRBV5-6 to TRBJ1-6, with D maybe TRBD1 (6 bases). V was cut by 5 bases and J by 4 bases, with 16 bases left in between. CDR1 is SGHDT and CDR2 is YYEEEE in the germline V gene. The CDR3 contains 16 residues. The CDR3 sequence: CASSGTDRRYNSPLHF. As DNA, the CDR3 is TGTGCCAGCAGTGGGACCGACAGGAGATATAATTCACCCCTCCACTTT.

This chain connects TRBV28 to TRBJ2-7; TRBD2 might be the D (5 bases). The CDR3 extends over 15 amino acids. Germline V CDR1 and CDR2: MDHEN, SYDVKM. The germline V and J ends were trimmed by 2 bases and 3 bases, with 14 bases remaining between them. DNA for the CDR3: TGTGCCAGCAGTTTAGGAGGACTTATAAACTACGAGCAGTACTTC. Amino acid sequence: CASSLGGLINYEQYF.

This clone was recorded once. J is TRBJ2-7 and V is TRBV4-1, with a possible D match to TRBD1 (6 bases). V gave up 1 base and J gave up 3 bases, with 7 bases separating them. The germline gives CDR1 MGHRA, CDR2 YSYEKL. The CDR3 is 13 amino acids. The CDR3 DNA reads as TGCGCCAGCAGCCAAGTGGACAGCTACGAGCAGTACTTC. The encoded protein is CASSQVDSYEQYF.

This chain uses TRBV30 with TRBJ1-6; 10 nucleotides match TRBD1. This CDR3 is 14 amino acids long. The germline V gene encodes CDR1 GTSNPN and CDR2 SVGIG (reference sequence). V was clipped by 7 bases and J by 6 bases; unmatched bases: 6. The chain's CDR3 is CASDRGQINSPLHF. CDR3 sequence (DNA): TGTGCCTCTGACAGGGGGCAAATTAATTCACCCCTCCACTTT.